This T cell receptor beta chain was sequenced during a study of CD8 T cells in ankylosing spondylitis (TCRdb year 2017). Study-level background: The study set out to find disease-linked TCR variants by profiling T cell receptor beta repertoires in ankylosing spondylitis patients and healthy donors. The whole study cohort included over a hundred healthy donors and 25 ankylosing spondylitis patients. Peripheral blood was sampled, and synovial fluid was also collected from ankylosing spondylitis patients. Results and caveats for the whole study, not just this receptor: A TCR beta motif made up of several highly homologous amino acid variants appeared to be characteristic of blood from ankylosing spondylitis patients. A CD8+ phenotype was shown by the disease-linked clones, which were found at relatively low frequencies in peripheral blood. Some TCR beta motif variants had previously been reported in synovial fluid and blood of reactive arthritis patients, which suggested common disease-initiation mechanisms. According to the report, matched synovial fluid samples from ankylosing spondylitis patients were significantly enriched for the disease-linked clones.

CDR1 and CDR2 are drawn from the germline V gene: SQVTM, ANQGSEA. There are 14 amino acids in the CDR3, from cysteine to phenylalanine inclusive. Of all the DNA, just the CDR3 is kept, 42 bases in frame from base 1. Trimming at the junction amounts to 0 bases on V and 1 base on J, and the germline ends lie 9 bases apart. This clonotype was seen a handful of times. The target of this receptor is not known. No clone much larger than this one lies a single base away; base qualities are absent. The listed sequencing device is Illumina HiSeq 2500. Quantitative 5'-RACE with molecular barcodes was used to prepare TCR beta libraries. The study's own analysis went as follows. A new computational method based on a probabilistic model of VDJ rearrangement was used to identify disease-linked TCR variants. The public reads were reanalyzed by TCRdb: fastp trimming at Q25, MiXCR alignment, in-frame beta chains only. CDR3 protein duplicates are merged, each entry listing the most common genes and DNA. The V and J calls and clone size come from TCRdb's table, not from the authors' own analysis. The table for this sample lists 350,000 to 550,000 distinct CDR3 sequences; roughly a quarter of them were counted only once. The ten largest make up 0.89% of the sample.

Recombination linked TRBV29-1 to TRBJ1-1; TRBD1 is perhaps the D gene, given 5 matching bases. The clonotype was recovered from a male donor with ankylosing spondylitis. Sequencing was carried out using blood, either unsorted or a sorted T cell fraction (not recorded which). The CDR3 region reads CSVEDRGKNTEAFF. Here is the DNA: TGCAGCGTTGAAGATCGGGGCAAGAACACTGAAGCTTTCTTT.